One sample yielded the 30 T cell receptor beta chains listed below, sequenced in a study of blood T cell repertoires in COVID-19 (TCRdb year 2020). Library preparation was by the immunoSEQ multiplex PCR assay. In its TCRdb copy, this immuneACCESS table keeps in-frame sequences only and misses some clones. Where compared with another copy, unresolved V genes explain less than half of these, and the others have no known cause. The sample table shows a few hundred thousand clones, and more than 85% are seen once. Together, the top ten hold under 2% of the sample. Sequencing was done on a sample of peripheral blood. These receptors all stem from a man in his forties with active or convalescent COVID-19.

CDR3 in amino acids: CASSLGTGGPNQPQHF. CDR3 sequence (DNA): TGCGCCAGCAGCTTGGGGACAGGGGGGCCCAATCAGCCCCAGCATTTT. The gene calls are TRBV5-1 and TRBJ1-5, with 10 bases fitting TRBD1. The CDR3 spans 16 residues. The junction had 3 bases not matched to a gene; V was cut back by 0 bases and J by 3 bases. Germline CDR1 reads SGHRS; CDR2 reads YFSETQ.

DNA of the CDR3: TGTGCCAGCAGCGTTAACAGGGGATTATCGGGGACGGGGAACACTGAAGCTTTCTTT. Translating it yields CASSVNRGLSGTGNTEAFF. The rearrangement links TRBV9 to TRBJ1-1; TRBD1 aligns across 7 bases. The CDR3 is 19 residues long. The V and J ends lost 2 bases and 1 base, in that order; junction bases with no gene match: 17. Germline loops: CDR1 SGDLS, CDR2 YYNGEE.

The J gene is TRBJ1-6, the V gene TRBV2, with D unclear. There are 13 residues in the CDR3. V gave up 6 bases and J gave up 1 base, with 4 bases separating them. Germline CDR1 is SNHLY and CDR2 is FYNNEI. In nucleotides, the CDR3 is TGTGCCAGCAGGAGTTCCTATAATTCACCCCTCCACTTT. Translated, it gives CASRSSYNSPLHF. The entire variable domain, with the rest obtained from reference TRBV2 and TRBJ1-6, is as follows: EPEVTQTPSHQVTQMGQEVILRCVPISNHLYFYWYRQILGQKVEFLVSFYNNEISEKSEIFDDQFSVERPDGSNFTLKIRSTKLEDSAMYFCASRSSYNSPLHFGNGTRLTVT.

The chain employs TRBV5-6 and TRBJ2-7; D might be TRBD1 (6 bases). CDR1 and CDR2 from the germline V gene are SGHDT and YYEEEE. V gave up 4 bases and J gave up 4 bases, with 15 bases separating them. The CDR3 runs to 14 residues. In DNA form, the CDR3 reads TGTGCCAGCAGCCAACAGGGTTTTGGGTACGAGCAGTACTTC. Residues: CASSQQGFGYEQYF.

In DNA form, the CDR3 reads TGTGCCAGCAGCCCCGGGGGAGGGAGCACTGAAGCTTTCTTT. Its protein is CASSPGGGSTEAFF. The gene calls are TRBV11-2 and TRBJ1-1, with D perhaps TRBD1 (5 bases). Germline loops: CDR1 SGHAT, CDR2 FQNNGV. Trimming removed 5 bases from V and 4 bases from J, with 14 bases in between. The CDR3 totals 14 residues. The full variable domain, its missing parts supplied by reference TRBV11-2 and TRBJ1-1, is EAGVAQSPRYKIIEKRQSVAFWCNPISGHATLYWYQQILGQGPKLLIQFQNNGVVDDSQLPKDRFSAERLKGVDSTLKIQPAKLEDSAVYLCASSPGGGSTEAFFGQGTRLTVV.

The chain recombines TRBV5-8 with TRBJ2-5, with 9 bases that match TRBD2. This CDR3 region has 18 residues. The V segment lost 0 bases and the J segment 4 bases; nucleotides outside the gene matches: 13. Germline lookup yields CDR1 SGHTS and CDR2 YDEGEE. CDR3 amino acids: CASSLGLAGAASGETQYF. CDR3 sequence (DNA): TGTGCCAGCAGCTTGGGGTTAGCGGGGGCAGCCTCAGGAGAGACCCAGTACTTC.

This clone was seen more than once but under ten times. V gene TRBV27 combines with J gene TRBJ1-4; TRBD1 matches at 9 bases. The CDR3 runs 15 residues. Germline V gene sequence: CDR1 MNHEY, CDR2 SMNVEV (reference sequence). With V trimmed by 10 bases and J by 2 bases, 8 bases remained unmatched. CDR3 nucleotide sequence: TGTGCCACCGGGACAGGGACTCAGACTAATGAAAAACTGTTTTTT. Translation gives CATGTGTQTNEKLFF.

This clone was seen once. CDR3 amino acids: CASSMQGAYEQYF. CDR3 bases: TGTGCCAGCAGTATGCAGGGGGCCTACGAGCAGTACTTC. The chain uses TRBV28 and TRBJ2-7; 7 bases line up with TRBD1. Germline V gives CDR1 MDHEN, CDR2 SYDVKM. After removal of 5 bases from V and 2 bases from J, the junction contained 3 bases not matched to a gene. The length of the CDR3 is 13 residues.

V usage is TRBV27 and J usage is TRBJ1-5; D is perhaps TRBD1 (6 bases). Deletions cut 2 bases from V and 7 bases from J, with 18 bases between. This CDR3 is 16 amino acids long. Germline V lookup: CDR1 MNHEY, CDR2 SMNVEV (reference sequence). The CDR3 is CASSLRGGAGVQPQHF. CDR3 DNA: TGTGCCAGCAGTTTACGGGGGGGGGCAGGGGTACAGCCCCAGCATTTT.

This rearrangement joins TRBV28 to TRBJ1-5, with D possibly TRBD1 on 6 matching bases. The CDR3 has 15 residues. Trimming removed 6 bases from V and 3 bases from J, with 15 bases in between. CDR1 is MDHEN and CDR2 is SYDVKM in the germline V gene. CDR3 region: CASRRTVSSNQPQHF. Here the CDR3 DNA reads TGTGCCAGCAGACGGACAGTGTCATCCAATCAGCCCCAGCATTTT.

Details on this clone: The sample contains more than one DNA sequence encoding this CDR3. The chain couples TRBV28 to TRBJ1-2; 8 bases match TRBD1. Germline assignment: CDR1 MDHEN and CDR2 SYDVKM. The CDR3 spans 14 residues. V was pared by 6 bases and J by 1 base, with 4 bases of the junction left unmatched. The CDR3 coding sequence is TGTGCCAGCAGCCCTGGACAGGGTAACTATGGCTACACCTTC. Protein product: CASSPGQGNYGYTF.

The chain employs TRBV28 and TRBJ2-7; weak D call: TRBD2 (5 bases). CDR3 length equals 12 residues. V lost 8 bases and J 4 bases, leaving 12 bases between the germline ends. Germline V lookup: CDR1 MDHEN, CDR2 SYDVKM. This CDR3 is CASALTGYEQYF. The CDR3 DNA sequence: TGTGCCAGCGCCTTGACGGGATACGAGCAGTACTTC. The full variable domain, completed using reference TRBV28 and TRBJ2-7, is DVKVTQSSRYLVKRTGEKVFLECVQDMDHENMFWYRQDPGLGLRLIYFSYDVKMKEKGDIPEGYSVSREKKERFSLILESASTNQTSMYLCASALTGYEQYFGPGTRLTVT.

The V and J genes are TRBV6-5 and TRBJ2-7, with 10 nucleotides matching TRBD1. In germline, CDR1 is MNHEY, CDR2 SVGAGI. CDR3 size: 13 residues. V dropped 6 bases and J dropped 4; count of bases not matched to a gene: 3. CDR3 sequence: CASRGTGAYEQYF. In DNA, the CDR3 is TGTGCCAGCAGAGGGACAGGGGCGTACGAGCAGTACTTC.

The CDR3 DNA follows: TGTGCCAGCAGCCCCACAGCCGGGCCGATCGAGGGAGCTTTCTTT. This translates into CASSPTAGPIEGAFF. V and J are TRBV4-2 and TRBJ1-1; D call uncertain. The CDR3 covers 15 residues. CDR1 is LGHNA and CDR2 is YNFKEQ in the germline V gene. Trimming removed 4 bases at V and 10 bases at J, with 22 bases between.

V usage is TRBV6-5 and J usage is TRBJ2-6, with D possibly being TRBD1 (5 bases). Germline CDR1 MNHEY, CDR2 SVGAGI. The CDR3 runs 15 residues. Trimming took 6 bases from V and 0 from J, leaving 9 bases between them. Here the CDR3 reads CASSYDSSGANVLTF. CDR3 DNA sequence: TGTGCCAGCAGCTACGACAGCTCTGGGGCCAACGTCCTGACTTTC.

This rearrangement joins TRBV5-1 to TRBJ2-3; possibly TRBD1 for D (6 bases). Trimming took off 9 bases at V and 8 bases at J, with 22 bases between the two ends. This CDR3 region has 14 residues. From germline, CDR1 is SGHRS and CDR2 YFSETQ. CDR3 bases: TGCGCCACCTACCGGGACATCGCTGGAGGTACGCAGTATTTT. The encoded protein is CATYRDIAGGTQYF. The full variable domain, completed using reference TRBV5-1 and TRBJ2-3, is KAGVTQTPRYLIKTRGQQVTLSCSPISGHRSVSWYQQTPGQGLQFLFEYFSETQRNKGNFPGRFSGRQFSNSRSEMNVSTLELGDSALYLCATYRDIAGGTQYFGPGTRLTVL.

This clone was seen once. The CDR3: CASGDRGRLETQYF. The CDR3 bases are TGTGCCAGCGGGGACAGGGGGCGTCTAGAGACCCAGTACTTC. The chain links TRBV19 to TRBJ2-5, with 12 nucleotides matching TRBD1. Looked up from germline, CDR1 is LNHDA and CDR2 is SQIVND (reference sequence). The CDR3 covers 14 residues. Trimming cost V 9 bases and J 4 bases; bases outside gene matches: 6.

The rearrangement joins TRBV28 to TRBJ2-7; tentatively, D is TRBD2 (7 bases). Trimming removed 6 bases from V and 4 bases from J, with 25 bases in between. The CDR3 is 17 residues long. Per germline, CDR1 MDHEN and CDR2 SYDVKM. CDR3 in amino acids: CASSPRDGGLYGYEQYF. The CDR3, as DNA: TGTGCCAGCAGCCCCCGGGACGGGGGGCTCTATGGGTACGAGCAGTACTTC. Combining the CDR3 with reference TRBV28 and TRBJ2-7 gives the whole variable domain DVKVTQSSRYLVKRTGEKVFLECVQDMDHENMFWYRQDPGLGLRLIYFSYDVKMKEKGDIPEGYSVSREKKERFSLILESASTNQTSMYLCASSPRDGGLYGYEQYFGPGTRLTVT.

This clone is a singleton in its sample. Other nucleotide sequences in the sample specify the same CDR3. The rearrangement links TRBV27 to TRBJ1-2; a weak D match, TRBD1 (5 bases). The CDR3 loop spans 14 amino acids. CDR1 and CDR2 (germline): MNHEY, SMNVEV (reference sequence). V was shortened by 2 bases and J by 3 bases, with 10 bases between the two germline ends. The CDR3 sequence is CASSLGGGDYGYTF. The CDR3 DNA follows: TGTGCCAGCAGTTTAGGAGGAGGGGACTATGGCTACACCTTC.

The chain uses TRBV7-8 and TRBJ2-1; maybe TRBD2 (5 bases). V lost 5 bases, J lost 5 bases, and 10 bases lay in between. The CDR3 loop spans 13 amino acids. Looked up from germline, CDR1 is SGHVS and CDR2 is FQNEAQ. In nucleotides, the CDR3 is TGTGCCAGCAGCCCCCAGAGGGACAATGAGCAGTTCTTC. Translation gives CASSPQRDNEQFF.

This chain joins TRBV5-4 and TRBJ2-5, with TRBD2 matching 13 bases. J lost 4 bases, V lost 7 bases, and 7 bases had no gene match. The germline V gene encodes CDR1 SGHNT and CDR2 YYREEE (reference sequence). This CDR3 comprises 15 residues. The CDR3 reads CASSLAGGVRETQYF. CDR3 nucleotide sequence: TGTGCCAGCTCACTAGCGGGAGGGGTCAGAGAGACCCAGTACTTC. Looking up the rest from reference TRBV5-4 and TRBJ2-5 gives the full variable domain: ETGVTQSPTHLIKTRGQQVTLRCSSQSGHNTVSWYQQALGQGPQFIFQYYREEENGRGNFPPRFSGLQFPNYSSELNVNALELDDSALYLCASSLAGGVRETQYFGPGTRLLVL.

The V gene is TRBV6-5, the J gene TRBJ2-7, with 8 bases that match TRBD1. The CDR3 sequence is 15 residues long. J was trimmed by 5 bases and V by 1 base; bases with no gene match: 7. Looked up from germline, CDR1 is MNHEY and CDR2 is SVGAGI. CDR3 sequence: CASSYLGQGTDEQYF. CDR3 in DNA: TGTGCCAGCAGTTACTTAGGACAGGGTACCGACGAGCAGTACTTC.

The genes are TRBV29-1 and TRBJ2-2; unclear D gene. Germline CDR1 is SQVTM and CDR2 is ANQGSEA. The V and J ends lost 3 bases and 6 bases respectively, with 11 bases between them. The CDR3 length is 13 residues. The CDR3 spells CSVDHYSSGELFF. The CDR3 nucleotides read TGCAGCGTTGATCACTACTCGTCCGGGGAGCTGTTTTTT.

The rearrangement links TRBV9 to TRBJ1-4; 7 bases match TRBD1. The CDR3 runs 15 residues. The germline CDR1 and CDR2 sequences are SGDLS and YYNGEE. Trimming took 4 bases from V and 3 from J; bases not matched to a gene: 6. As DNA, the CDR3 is TGTGCCAGCAGCCTCCAGGGACAGCCTAATGAAAAACTGTTTTTT. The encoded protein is CASSLQGQPNEKLFF.

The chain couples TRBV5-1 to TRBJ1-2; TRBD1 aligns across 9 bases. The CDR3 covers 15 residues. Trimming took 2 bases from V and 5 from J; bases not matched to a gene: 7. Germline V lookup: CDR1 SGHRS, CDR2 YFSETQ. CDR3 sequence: CASSFGDRDAYGYTF. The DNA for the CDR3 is TGCGCCAGCAGCTTTGGGGACAGGGATGCTTATGGCTACACCTTC.

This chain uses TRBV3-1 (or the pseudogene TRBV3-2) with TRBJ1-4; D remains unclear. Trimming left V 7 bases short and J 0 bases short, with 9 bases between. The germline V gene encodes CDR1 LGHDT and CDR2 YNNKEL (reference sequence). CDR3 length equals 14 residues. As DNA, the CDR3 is TGTGCCAGCACTAATCGGGCAACTAATGAAAAACTGTTTTTT. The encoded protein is CASTNRATNEKLFF.

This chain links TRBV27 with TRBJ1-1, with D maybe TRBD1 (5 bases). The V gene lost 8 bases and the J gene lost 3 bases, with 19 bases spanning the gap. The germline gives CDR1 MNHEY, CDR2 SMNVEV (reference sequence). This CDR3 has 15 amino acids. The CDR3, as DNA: TGTGCCAGCGGTCCCTTCGCCGTAGGGGACACTGAAGCTTTCTTT. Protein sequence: CASGPFAVGDTEAFF.

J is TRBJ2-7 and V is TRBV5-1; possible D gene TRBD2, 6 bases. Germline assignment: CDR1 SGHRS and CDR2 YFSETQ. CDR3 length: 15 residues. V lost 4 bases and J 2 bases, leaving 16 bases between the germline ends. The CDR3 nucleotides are TGCGCCAGCAGCGCAGGGACTGTAGAGGCCTACGAGCAGTACTTC. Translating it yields CASSAGTVEAYEQYF. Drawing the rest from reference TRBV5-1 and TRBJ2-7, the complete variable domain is KAGVTQTPRYLIKTRGQQVTLSCSPISGHRSVSWYQQTPGQGLQFLFEYFSETQRNKGNFPGRFSGRQFSNSRSEMNVSTLELGDSALYLCASSAGTVEAYEQYFGPGTRLTVT.

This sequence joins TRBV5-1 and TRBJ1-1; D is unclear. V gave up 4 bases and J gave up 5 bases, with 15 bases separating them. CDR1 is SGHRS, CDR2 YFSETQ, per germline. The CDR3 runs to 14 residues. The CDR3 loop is CASSQPLAGTEAFF. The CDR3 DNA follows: TGCGCCAGCAGCCAACCTCTAGCGGGGACTGAAGCTTTCTTT.

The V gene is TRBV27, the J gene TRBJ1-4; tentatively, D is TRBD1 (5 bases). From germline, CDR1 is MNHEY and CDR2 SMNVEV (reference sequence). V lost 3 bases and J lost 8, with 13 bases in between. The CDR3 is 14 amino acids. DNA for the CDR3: TGTGCCAGCAGTTTTGGCGCAGGGATCGAAAAACTGTTTTTT. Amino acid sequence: CASSFGAGIEKLFF.